The present TCR beta chain was sequenced within a study of blood T cell repertoires in COVID-19. CDR1 SGHRS and CDR2 YFSETQ come from the germline V gene. The ends lost 0 bases at V and 3 bases at J; junction bases unmatched: 4. CDR3 length: 16 amino acids. Method: immunoSEQ multiplex PCR; TCRdb's copy keeps in-frame clones and lacks some. Of 200,000 to 250,000 clones in the sample, 87% were seen once. Source material: PBMCs or T cells enriched from blood (not recorded which). This chain uses TRBV5-1 with TRBJ2-3; 10 bases line up with TRBD1. The clonotype was recovered from a man aged 18 to 29 with acute COVID-19. The CDR3 here is CASSLAGTGDTDTQYF. The CDR3 DNA follows: TGCGCCAGCAGCTTGGCCGGGACAGGGGATACAGATACGCAGTATTTT.